A single sample gave rise to the 3 T cell receptor beta chains below, sequenced in a study of T-cell memory formation after mild COVID-19. Using its own MiXCR run on the 5' RACE reads, TCRdb lists one record per CDR3 protein. The sample carries approximately 390,000 distinct CDR3 sequences, roughly 15% recorded once. Sequenced sample: PBMCs or a T cell subset sorted from them (not recorded which). These receptors all come from a man younger than 30 who had mild COVID-19 (a few samples of this study predate the infection). Cell type and time point are not known.

This chain connects TRBV27 to TRBJ2-7; D gene ambiguous. Trimming removed 2 bases from V and 3 bases from J, with 8 bases in between. Germline V gene data show CDR1 as MNHEY and CDR2 as SMNVEV (reference sequence). This CDR3 spans 13 amino acids. Written as DNA, the CDR3 is TGTGCCAGCAGTTTACGAGTCGGCTACGAGCAGTACGTC. The encoded protein is CASSLRVGYEQYV.

This clonotype was seen a single time. This rearrangement joins TRBV27 to TRBJ1-1; no firm D call. V lost 3 bases, J lost 11 bases, and 16 bases lay in between. CDR1 MNHEY and CDR2 SMNVEV come from the germline V gene (reference sequence). The CDR3 contains 13 residues. The CDR3, as DNA: TGTGCCAGCAGTTTGGGGAGAGGGCTAGAGGCTTTCTTT. Translating gives CASSLGRGLEAFF.

This clonotype came up a few times. The chain links TRBV24-1 to TRBJ1-1; D not certain. The ends were cut back, 0 bases at V and 1 base at J, with 2 bases in the middle. The CDR3 is made up of 13 amino acids. The V gene's germline CDR1 is KGHDR and CDR2 SFDVKD. CDR3 DNA: TGTGCCACCAGTGATTTGGAGAACACTGAAGCTTTCTTT. Protein product: CATSDLENTEAFF.